The following is a TCR beta chain sequence with its context. The antigen remains undetermined. The study enrolled healthy HIV-negative adults without recent acute infections or vaccinations as donors. The data are from a study of shared clonotypes between healthy human individuals. Broader study findings: Investigators collected only blood, and repertoires in tissues likely differ. Sequencing depth was predicted to influence how clonotypes are shared among donors.

This CDR3 comprises 15 residues. The ends were cut back, 1 base at V and 5 bases at J, with 14 bases in the middle. In germline, CDR1 is SEHNR, CDR2 FQNEAQ (reference sequence). Here immunoSEQ multiplex PCR was the method, and the copy in TCRdb shows in-frame clones only, minus some. The data contain a few million clones, 85% to 95% of them seen just once; the ten biggest clones take up 0.37%. This clonotype was sampled from a man in his late teens or twenties in good health. Some clones in this sample may be carry-over from other donors' samples. The V and J genes are TRBV7-9 and TRBJ2-5; D is perhaps TRBD1 (5 bases). What was sequenced was naive CD4+ T cells from PBMCs. Subset reported: CD45RA+ positively selected. CDR3 DNA: TGTGCCAGCAGCTTAGGGCCAGGGATAGCCGAGACCCAGTACTTC. Translated, it gives CASSLGPGIAETQYF.